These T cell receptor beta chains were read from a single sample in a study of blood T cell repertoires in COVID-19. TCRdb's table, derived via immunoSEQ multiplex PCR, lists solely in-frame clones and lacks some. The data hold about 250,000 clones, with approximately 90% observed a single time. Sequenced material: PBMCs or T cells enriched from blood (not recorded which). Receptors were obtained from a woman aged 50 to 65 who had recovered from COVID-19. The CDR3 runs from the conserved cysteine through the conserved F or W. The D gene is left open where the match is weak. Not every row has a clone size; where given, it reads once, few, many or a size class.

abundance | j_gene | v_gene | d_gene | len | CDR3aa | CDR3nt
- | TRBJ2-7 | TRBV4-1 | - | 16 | CASSQVTLKSSYEQYF | TGCGCCAGCAGCCAAGTGACACTTAAGAGTTCCTACGAGCAGTACTTC
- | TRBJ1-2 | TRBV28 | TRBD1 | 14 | CASSVHTGDYGYTF | TGTGCCAGCAGTGTTCACACAGGGGACTATGGCTACACCTTC
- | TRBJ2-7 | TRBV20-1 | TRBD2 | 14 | CSASKAGGPDEQYF | TGCAGTGCTAGTAAGGCGGGAGGGCCCGACGAGCAGTACTTC
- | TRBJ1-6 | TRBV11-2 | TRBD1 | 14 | CASSKDRTNSPLHF | TGTGCCAGCAGCAAGGACAGGACTAATTCACCCCTCCACTTT
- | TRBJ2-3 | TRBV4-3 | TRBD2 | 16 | CASSQQLAGGTDTQYF | TGCGCCAGCAGCCAACAACTAGCGGGCGGCACAGATACGCAGTATTTT
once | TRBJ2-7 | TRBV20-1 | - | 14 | CSASSTGVTYEQYF | TGCAGTGCTAGTTCTACGGGGGTGACCTACGAGCAGTACTTC
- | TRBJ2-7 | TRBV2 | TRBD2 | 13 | CASPAGGDGEQYF | TGTGCCAGCCCAGCGGGAGGGGATGGGGAGCAGTACTTC
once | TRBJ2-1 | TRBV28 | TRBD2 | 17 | CASSSLAGGQTYNEQFF | TGTGCCAGCAGTAGTCTAGCGGGAGGCCAAACCTACAATGAGCAGTTCTTC
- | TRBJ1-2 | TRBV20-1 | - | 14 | CSASRTASNYGYTF | TGCAGTGCTAGTAGGACAGCTTCTAACTATGGCTACACCTTC
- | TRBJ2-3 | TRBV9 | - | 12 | CASSPSTDTQYF | TGTGCCAGCAGCCCTAGCACAGATACGCAGTATTTT
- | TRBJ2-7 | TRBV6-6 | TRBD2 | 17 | CASSPGTSGLALYEQYF | TGTGCCAGCAGTCCCGGGACTAGCGGGCTCGCCTTGTACGAGCAGTACTTC
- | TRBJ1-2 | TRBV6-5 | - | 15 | CASSYDTGINYGYTF | TGTGCCAGCAGTTACGATACAGGGATTAACTATGGCTACACCTTC
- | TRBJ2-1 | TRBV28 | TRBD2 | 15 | CASSNLAGQPNEQFF | TGTGCCAGCAGCAACCTAGCGGGTCAACCTAATGAGCAGTTCTTC
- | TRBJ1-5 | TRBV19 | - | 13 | CASSIGGAQPQHF | TGTGCCAGTAGTATTGGGGGCGCCCAGCCCCAGCATTTT
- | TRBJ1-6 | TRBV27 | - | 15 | CASSLYPGRDSPLHF | TGTGCCAGCAGTTTATACCCAGGGAGGGATTCACCCCTCCACTTT
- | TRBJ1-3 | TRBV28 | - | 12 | CASSPVGNTIYF | TGTGCCAGCAGCCCAGTGGGAAACACCATATATTTT
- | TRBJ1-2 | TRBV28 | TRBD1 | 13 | CASSADRNYGYTF | TGTGCCAGCAGTGCGGACAGGAACTATGGCTACACCTTC
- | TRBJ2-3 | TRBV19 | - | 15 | CASSIVGVKTDTQYF | TGTGCCAGTAGTATAGTAGGGGTTAAAACAGATACGCAGTATTTT
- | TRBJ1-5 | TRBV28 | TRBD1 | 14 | CASRPGQGDQPQHF | TGTGCCAGCAGGCCCGGACAGGGAGATCAGCCCCAGCATTTT
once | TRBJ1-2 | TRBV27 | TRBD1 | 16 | CASSSRQGSPLYGYTF | TGTGCCAGCAGTTCAAGACAGGGGTCCCCTCTCTATGGCTACACCTTC
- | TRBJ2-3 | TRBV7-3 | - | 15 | CASSLTGVGTDTQYF | TGTGCCAGCAGCTTAACAGGGGTTGGCACAGATACGCAGTATTTT
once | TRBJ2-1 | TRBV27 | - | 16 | CASSLFRTSSYNEQFF | TGTGCCAGCAGTTTATTCCGGACTTCCTCCTACAATGAGCAGTTCTTC
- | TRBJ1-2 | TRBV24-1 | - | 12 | CATSTANYGYTF | TGTGCCACCAGTACAGCTAACTATGGCTACACCTTC
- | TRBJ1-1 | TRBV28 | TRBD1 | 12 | CASSLIQGAVFF | TGTGCCAGCAGTTTAATTCAGGGGGCGGTGTTCTTT
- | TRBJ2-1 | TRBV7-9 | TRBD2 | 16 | CASRAIAGGLYNEQFF | TGTGCCAGCAGGGCAATAGCGGGAGGACTCTACAATGAGCAGTTCTTC
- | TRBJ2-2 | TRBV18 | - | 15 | CASSPTGSNTGELFF | TGTGCCAGCTCACCAACAGGGTCGAACACCGGGGAGCTGTTTTTT
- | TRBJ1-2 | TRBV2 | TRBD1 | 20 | CASSERDRGFPDPQDYGYTF | TGTGCCAGCAGTGAACGGGACAGGGGGTTCCCCGATCCCCAGGACTATGGCTACACCTTC
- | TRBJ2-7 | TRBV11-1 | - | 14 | CASSLGTTAGKQYF | TGTGCCAGCAGCTTAGGGACAACTGCTGGGAAGCAGTACTTC
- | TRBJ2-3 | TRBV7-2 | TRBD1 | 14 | CASSRGQGADTQYF | TGTGCCAGCAGCCGGGGACAGGGGGCAGATACGCAGTATTTT
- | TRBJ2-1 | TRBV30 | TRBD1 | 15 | CAWSPGQGSYNEQFF | TGTGCCTGGAGTCCGGGACAGGGTTCCTACAATGAGCAGTTCTTC
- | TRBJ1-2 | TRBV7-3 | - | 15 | CASSPAGEGVYGYTF | TGTGCCAGCAGCCCCGCAGGGGAAGGGGTCTATGGCTACACCTTC
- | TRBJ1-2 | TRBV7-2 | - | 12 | CASSDRRYGYTF | TGTGCCAGCAGTGACAGACGTTATGGCTACACCTTC
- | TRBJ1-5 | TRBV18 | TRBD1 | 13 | CASSPDRDQPQHF | TGTGCCAGCTCGCCTGACAGGGATCAGCCCCAGCATTTT
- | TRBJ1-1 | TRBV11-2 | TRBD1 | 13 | CASSQTGVTEAFF | TGTGCCAGCAGCCAAACAGGGGTCACTGAAGCTTTCTTT
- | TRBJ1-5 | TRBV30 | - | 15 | CAWTPGPQGVMPQHF | TGTGCCTGGACCCCCGGACCCCAAGGGGTCATGCCCCAGCATTTT
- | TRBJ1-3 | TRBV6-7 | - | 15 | CASSSDGYSGNTIYF | TGTGCCAGCAGTAGCGACGGCTACTCTGGAAACACCATATATTTT
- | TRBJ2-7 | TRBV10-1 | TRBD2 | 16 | CASSDSLAGGSYEQYF | TGCGCCAGCAGTGACTCTTTAGCGGGAGGCTCCTACGAGCAGTACTTC
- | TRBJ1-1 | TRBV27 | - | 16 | CASSLSPTPLNTEAFF | TGTGCCAGCAGCCTCTCGCCCACTCCGCTGAACACTGAAGCTTTCTTT
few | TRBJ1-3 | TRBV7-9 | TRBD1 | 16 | CASSPGQPSSGNTIYF | TGTGCCAGCAGCCCGGGACAGCCGAGCTCTGGAAACACCATATATTTT
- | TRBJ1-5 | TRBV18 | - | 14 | CASSQGKGNQPQHF | TGTGCCAGCTCACAGGGGAAGGGCAATCAGCCCCAGCATTTT
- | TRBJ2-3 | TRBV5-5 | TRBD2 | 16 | CASSPGLAGTADTQYF | TGTGCCAGCAGCCCCGGACTAGCGGGAACGGCAGATACGCAGTATTTT
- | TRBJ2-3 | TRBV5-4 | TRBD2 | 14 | CASSLGLAADTQYF | TGTGCCAGCAGCTTGGGACTAGCCGCAGATACGCAGTATTTT
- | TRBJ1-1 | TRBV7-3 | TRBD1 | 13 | CASSKDRPTEAFF | TGTGCCAGCAGCAAGGACAGGCCCACTGAAGCTTTCTTT
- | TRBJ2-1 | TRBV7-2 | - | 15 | CASSLGLGPYNEQFF | TGTGCCAGCAGCTTAGGACTAGGCCCCTACAATGAGCAGTTCTTC
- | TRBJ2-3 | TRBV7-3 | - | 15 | CASRSSRQATDTQYF | TGTGCCAGCAGATCCTCCCGTCAAGCCACAGATACGCAGTATTTT